A selection of T cell receptor beta chains follows, all from one sample in a study of T cell repertoires in cytomegalovirus infection. TCRdb redid the calling of the reads with MiXCR, one entry per CDR3 protein. The data hold about 250,000 distinct CDR3 sequences, with 6% to 8% observed a single time. Source material: PBMCs. Every receptor here comes from a human donor in good health (CMV status not recorded). Some clones in this sample may be carry-over from other donors' samples. Both conserved end residues are part of each CDR3. Fields, in order: V gene, J gene, D gene, clone size, CDR3 protein, CDR3 DNA. The D gene is left open where the match is weak. Some rows have no size entry. The others give once, few or many, or a class for an expanded clone.

v_gene: TRBV19
j_gene: TRBJ1-6
d_gene: NA
abundance: many
CDR3aa: CASSPPGWGSPLHF
CDR3nt: TGTGCCAGTAGTCCGCCGGGGTGGGGTTCACCCCTCCACTTT

v_gene: TRBV7-2
j_gene: TRBJ2-1
d_gene: NA
abundance: many
CDR3aa: CASSPLFEQFF
CDR3nt: TGTGCCAGCAGCCCCCTCTTTGAGCAGTTCTTC

v_gene: TRBV29-1
j_gene: TRBJ1-1
d_gene: NA
abundance: NA
CDR3aa: CSVGEGPQSTEAFF
CDR3nt: TGCAGCGTTGGAGAGGGTCCCCAGAGCACTGAAGCTTTCTTT

v_gene: TRBV29-1
j_gene: TRBJ2-2
d_gene: NA
abundance: NA
CDR3aa: CSVVLFLNTGELFF
CDR3nt: TGCAGCGTTGTTTTATTTTTGAACACCGGGGAGCTGTTTTTT

v_gene: TRBV6-2/TRBV6-3
j_gene: TRBJ2-6
d_gene: NA
abundance: many
CDR3aa: CASRDLDSGANVLTF
CDR3nt: TGTGCCAGCAGAGACCTAGACTCTGGGGCCAACGTCCTGACTTTC

v_gene: TRBV29-1
j_gene: TRBJ2-4
d_gene: NA
abundance: NA
CDR3aa: CSVGGGADIQYF
CDR3nt: TGCAGCGTTGGAGGGGGGGCCGACATTCAGTACTTC

v_gene: TRBV7-2
j_gene: TRBJ2-3
d_gene: NA
abundance: medium-sized
CDR3aa: CASSLNSPQSTDTQYF
CDR3nt: TGTGCCAGCAGCTTAAATTCGCCCCAGAGCACAGATACGCAGTATTTT

v_gene: TRBV6-2/TRBV6-3
j_gene: TRBJ2-6
d_gene: NA
abundance: many
CDR3aa: CASNPRANPGANVLTF
CDR3nt: TGTGCCAGCAACCCAAGAGCGAACCCTGGGGCCAACGTCCTGACTTTC

v_gene: TRBV6-2/TRBV6-3
j_gene: TRBJ2-7
d_gene: TRBD2
abundance: many
CDR3aa: CASSGGTSGGRDEQYF
CDR3nt: TGTGCCAGCAGCGGCGGGACTAGCGGGGGACGGGACGAGCAGTACTTC

v_gene: TRBV6-2/TRBV6-3
j_gene: TRBJ1-3
d_gene: TRBD1
abundance: many
CDR3aa: CASSYGPGGDPGNTIYF
CDR3nt: TGTGCCAGCAGTTACGGGCCAGGGGGCGACCCTGGAAACACCATATATTTT